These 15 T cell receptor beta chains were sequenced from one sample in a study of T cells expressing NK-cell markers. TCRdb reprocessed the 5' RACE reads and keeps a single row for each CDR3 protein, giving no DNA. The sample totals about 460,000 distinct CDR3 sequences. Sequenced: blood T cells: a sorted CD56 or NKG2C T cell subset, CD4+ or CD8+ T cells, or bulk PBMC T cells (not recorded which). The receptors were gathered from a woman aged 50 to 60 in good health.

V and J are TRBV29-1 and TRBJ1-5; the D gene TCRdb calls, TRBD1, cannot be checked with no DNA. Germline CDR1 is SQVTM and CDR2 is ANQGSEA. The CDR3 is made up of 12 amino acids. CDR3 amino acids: CSVGGAGQPQHF.

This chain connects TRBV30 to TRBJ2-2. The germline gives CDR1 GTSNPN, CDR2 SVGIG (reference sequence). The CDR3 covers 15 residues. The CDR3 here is CAWRWRLANTGELFF.

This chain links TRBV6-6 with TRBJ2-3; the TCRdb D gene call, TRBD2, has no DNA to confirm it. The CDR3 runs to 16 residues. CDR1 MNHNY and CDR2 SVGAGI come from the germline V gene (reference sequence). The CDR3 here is CASSLSAGGPGDTQYF.

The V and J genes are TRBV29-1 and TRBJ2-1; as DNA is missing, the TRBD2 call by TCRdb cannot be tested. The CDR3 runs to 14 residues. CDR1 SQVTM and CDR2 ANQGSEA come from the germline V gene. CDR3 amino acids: CSARLAGGRNEQFF.

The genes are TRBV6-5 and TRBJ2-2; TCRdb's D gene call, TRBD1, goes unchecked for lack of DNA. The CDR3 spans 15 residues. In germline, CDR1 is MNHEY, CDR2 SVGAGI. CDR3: CASSSYRGEAGELFF.

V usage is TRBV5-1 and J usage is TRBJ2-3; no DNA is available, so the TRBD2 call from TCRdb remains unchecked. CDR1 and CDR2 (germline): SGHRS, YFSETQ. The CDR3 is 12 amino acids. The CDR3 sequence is CASSLTRGPTVF. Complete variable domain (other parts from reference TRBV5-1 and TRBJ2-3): KAGVTQTPRYLIKTRGQQVTLSCSPISGHRSVSWYQQTPGQGLQFLFEYFSETQRNKGNFPGRFSGRQFSNSRSEMNVSTLELGDSALYLCASSLTRGPTVFGPGTRLTVL.

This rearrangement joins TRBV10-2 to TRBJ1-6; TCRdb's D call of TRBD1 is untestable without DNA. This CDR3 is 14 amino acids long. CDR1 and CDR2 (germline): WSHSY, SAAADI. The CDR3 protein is CASSPGQGNSPLHF.

CDR3 sequence: CASSSKEAVVSSETQYF. The rearrangement links TRBV11-3 to TRBJ2-5. The CDR3 sequence is 17 residues long. Germline CDR1 is SGHNT and CDR2 is YENEEA.

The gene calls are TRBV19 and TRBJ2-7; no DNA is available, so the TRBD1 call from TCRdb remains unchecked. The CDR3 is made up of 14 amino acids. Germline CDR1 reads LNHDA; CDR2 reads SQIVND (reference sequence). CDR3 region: CASSIRTGEYEQYF.

CDR3 residues: CASRQDGELFF. The chain employs TRBV11-3 and TRBJ2-2. CDR1 is SGHNT, CDR2 YENEEA, per germline. The CDR3 covers 11 residues.

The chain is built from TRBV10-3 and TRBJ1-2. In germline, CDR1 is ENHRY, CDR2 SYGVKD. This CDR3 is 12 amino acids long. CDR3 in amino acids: CAIRGSNYGYTF.

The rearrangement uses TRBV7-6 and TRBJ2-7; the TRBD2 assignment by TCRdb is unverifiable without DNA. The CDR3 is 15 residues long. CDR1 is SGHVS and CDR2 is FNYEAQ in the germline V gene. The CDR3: CASSLWRQEGNEQYF.

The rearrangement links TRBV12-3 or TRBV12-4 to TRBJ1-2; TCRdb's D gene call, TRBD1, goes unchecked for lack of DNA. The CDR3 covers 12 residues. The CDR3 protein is CASSSPGLGYTF.

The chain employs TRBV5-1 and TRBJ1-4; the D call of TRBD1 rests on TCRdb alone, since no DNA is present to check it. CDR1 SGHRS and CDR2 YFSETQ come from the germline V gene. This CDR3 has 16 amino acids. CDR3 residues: CASRIGRGTTNEKLFF.

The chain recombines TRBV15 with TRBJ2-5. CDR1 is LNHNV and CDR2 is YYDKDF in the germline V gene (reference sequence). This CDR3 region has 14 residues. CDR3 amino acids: CATSRELSEETQYF.